A single sample gave rise to the 28 T cell receptor beta chains below, sequenced in a study of blood T cell repertoires in COVID-19. Sequenced by immunoSEQ multiplex PCR; TCRdb stores in-frame clones only, minus some. The sample contains 270,000 or so clones, 85% to 90% of which appear only once. Sequenced sample: PBMCs or T cells enriched from blood (not recorded which). The receptors were sampled from a woman aged 25 to 45 with acute COVID-19.

The J gene is TRBJ2-5, the V gene TRBV5-6; D not resolved. The CDR3 totals 16 residues. The V and J ends lost 4 bases and 5 bases respectively, with 21 bases between them. CDR1 SGHDT and CDR2 YYEEEE come from the germline V gene. The DNA of the CDR3 is TGTGCCAGCAGCCCTAGTACCTCAGCTGGTCCTGAGACCCAGTACTTC. Amino acid sequence: CASSPSTSAGPETQYF.

This clone was observed a handful of times. The rearrangement joins TRBV27 to TRBJ1-2; 9 nucleotides agree with TRBD1. The CDR3 totals 18 residues. After removal of 2 bases from V and 4 bases from J, the junction contained 14 bases not matched to a gene. The germline V gene has CDR1 MNHEY and CDR2 SMNVEV (reference sequence). CDR3 sequence (DNA): TGTGCCAGCAGTTTAGCCCGGAACAGGGGGCTGGTTAGCTATGGCTACACCTTC. Its protein product is CASSLARNRGLVSYGYTF.

The rearrangement links TRBV7-8 to TRBJ1-1, with D perhaps TRBD1 (6 bases). The CDR3 covers 17 residues. Germline assignment: CDR1 SGHVS and CDR2 FQNEAQ. Trimming shortened V by 5 bases and J by 0 bases, and 19 bases separated the two germline ends. CDR3: CASSPLGAQSLNTEAFF. The CDR3 region has the DNA TGTGCCAGCAGCCCCCTGGGGGCCCAGAGTTTGAACACTGAAGCTTTCTTT.

This sequence joins TRBV19 and TRBJ1-1; TRBD1 aligns across 10 bases. The CDR3 length is 13 residues. Trimming took 9 bases from V and 6 from J; bases not matched to a gene: 7. Per the germline V gene, CDR1 is LNHDA and CDR2 is SQIVND (reference sequence). CDR3 DNA: TGTGCCAGCACCGCCGGGACAGGGGCTGAAGCTTTCTTT. Translating gives CASTAGTGAEAFF.

The chain is built from TRBV11-2 and TRBJ2-4, with no clear D. Looked up from germline, CDR1 is SGHAT and CDR2 is FQNNGV. V gave up 5 bases and J gave up 6 bases, with 20 bases separating them. The CDR3 runs 16 residues. The CDR3 nucleotides are TGTGCCAGCAGCCTAACCACAGACCCTATCAGAAACATTCAGTACTTC. Protein: CASSLTTDPIRNIQYF.

This sequence joins TRBV27 and TRBJ2-4, with D hard to call. V was cut by 8 bases and J by 0 bases, with 8 bases left in between. The CDR3 loop spans 13 amino acids. Germline V gene sequence: CDR1 MNHEY, CDR2 SMNVEV (reference sequence). For the CDR3, the DNA is TGTGCCAGCGGAGTTCTAGCCAAAAACATTCAGTACTTC. Translated, it gives CASGVLAKNIQYF.

This chain uses TRBV19 with TRBJ2-1; D remains ambiguous. This CDR3 contains 12 residues. The V end lost 3 bases, the J end lost 6 bases, and 6 bases lay between the germline ends. Per the germline V gene, CDR1 is LNHDA and CDR2 is SQIVND (reference sequence). The CDR3, as DNA: TGTGCCAGTAGTATGGGCGTCAATGAGCAGTTCTTC. It is translated as CASSMGVNEQFF.

The chain joins TRBV10-3 to TRBJ2-1; 7 bases fit TRBD2. The CDR3 is 17 amino acids. Unmatched junction bases numbered 13, after V lost 6 bases and J lost 2 bases. CDR1 and CDR2 from the germline V gene are ENHRY and SYGVKD. In DNA form, the CDR3 reads TGTGCCATCAGGGCGGGACTGAGTAGCGGGCCCTACAATGAGCAGTTCTTC. This gives the protein CAIRAGLSSGPYNEQFF.

This clone is a singleton in its sample. J is TRBJ2-3 and V is TRBV11-3; TRBD1 aligns across 10 bases. Germline assignment: CDR1 SGHNT and CDR2 YENEEA. V lost 4 bases to trimming and J lost 4 bases; unmatched junction nucleotides: 11. The CDR3 sequence is 17 residues long. This CDR3 reads CASSSGTGVPSADTQYF. DNA for the CDR3: TGTGCCAGCAGCTCCGGGACAGGGGTTCCCAGCGCAGATACGCAGTATTTT.

J is TRBJ1-1 and V is TRBV9; a weak D match, TRBD1 (5 bases). The CDR3 contains 13 residues. Germline loops: CDR1 SGDLS, CDR2 YYNGEE. V lost 4 bases to trimming and J lost 7 bases, with 14 bases between them. The CDR3 spells CASSLTVGGEAFF. CDR3 nucleotides: TGTGCCAGCAGCCTGACAGTGGGCGGTGAAGCTTTCTTT.

This chain uses TRBV5-1 with TRBJ2-7, with 7 bases identical to TRBD1. The CDR3 length is 14 residues. Losses at the gene ends were 2 bases for V and 6 bases for J; bases not matched to a gene: 8. In germline, CDR1 is SGHRS, CDR2 YFSETQ. This CDR3 is CASSFSRGSGEQYF. Here the CDR3 DNA reads TGCGCCAGCAGCTTTAGCAGGGGGTCCGGCGAGCAGTACTTC.

This clone appeared once. V usage is TRBV6-5 and J usage is TRBJ2-1; TRBD1 aligns across 11 bases. CDR3 length: 15 amino acids. V lost 6 bases to trimming and J lost 6 bases; unmatched junction nucleotides: 7. CDR1 is MNHEY and CDR2 is SVGAGI in the germline V gene. The DNA for the CDR3 is TGTGCCAGCAGCCGACCCGGGACAGGGGGCAATGAGCAGTTCTTC. This codes for CASSRPGTGGNEQFF.

The rearrangement joins TRBV28 to TRBJ1-5; D gene ambiguous. V lost 5 bases, J lost 9 bases, and 11 bases lay in between. The CDR3 contains 12 residues. Germline loops: CDR1 MDHEN, CDR2 SYDVKM. Written as DNA, the CDR3 is TGTGCCAGCAGTCCCCCGGCGGTGCCCCAGCATTTT. It is translated as CASSPPAVPQHF.

This chain connects TRBV4-1 to TRBJ1-6; 7 bases are a match to TRBD1. V lost 2 bases, J lost 5 bases, and 3 bases stayed unmatched. The CDR3 length is 15 residues. The V gene's germline CDR1 is MGHRA and CDR2 YSYEKL. This chain's CDR3 is CASSQRDRDNSPLHF. In DNA, the CDR3 is TGCGCCAGCAGCCAACGGGACAGAGATAATTCACCCCTCCACTTT.

This rearrangement joins TRBV7-3 to TRBJ1-3, with D possibly matching TRBD1 (6 bases). This CDR3 spans 15 amino acids. Trimming shortened V by 5 bases and J by 0 bases, and 11 bases separated the two germline ends. CDR1 SGHTA and CDR2 FQGTGA come from the germline V gene. This CDR3 is CASSLDSGSGNTIYF. The CDR3 nucleotides read TGTGCCAGCAGCCTGGACAGTGGCTCTGGAAACACCATATATTTT. The full variable domain, its missing parts supplied by reference TRBV7-3 and TRBJ1-3, is GAGVSQTPSNKVTEKGKYVELRCDPISGHTALYWYRQSLGQGPEFLIYFQGTGAADDSGLPNDRFFAVRPEGSVSTLKIQRTERGDSAVYLCASSLDSGSGNTIYFGEGSWLTVV.

The chain uses TRBV6-2 or TRBV6-3 and TRBJ1-6; the match to TRBD1 covers 9 bases. Germline V gene data show CDR1 as MNHEY and CDR2 as SVGEGT. Trimming at V came to 2 bases and at J to 7 bases, leaving 3 bases not matched to a gene. The CDR3 totals 15 residues. The CDR3 nucleotides are TGTGCCAGCAGTTACGGGGGGACAGGGAATTCACCCCTCCACTTT. Amino acids: CASSYGGTGNSPLHF.

This sequence joins TRBV19 and TRBJ2-7; D might be TRBD1 (6 bases). V was shortened by 4 bases and J by 5 bases, with 12 bases between the two germline ends. Looked up from germline, CDR1 is LNHDA and CDR2 is SQIVND (reference sequence). The CDR3 extends over 13 amino acids. This chain's CDR3 is CASSKTGHNEQYF. Written as DNA, the CDR3 is TGTGCCAGTAGTAAAACGGGACATAACGAGCAGTACTTC.

The chain's CDR3 is CAIRYRQENTEAFF. In DNA form, the CDR3 reads TGTGCCATCAGGTATCGACAGGAGAACACTGAAGCTTTCTTT. The V call is TRBV10-3, the J call TRBJ1-1; tentatively, D is TRBD1 (6 bases). CDR3 length equals 14 residues. CDR1 is ENHRY, CDR2 SYGVKD, per germline. The V end lost 6 bases, the J end lost 1 base, and 12 bases lay between the germline ends.

This clone has just a few counts. The chain uses TRBV7-3 and TRBJ2-7, with 10 nucleotides matching TRBD1. The CDR3 totals 20 residues. Trimming at V came to 8 bases and at J to 1 base, leaving 23 bases not matched to a gene. Germline assignment: CDR1 SGHTA and CDR2 FQGTGA. The chain's CDR3 is CASFPYGTGEVSAGSYEQYF. In nucleotides, the CDR3 is TGTGCCAGCTTCCCCTACGGGACAGGGGAGGTATCGGCGGGGTCCTACGAGCAGTACTTC.

This clone was recorded only once. V usage is TRBV5-1 and J usage is TRBJ2-2; 9 bases map to TRBD1. The CDR3 loop spans 15 amino acids. Germline-derived CDR1 and CDR2 are SGHRS and YFSETQ. V trimming: 3 bases; J trimming: 6 bases; junction bases outside the gene matches: 6. The DNA for the CDR3 is TGCGCCAGCAGCTCGGGACAGGGAAAGGCCGGGGAGCTGTTTTTT. It codes for CASSSGQGKAGELFF.

This sequence joins TRBV7-8 and TRBJ1-1, with 7 positions matching TRBD1. CDR1 is SGHVS, CDR2 FQNEAQ, per germline. The CDR3 is 15 amino acids. The ends lost 7 bases at V and 2 bases at J; junction bases unmatched: 10. The CDR3 is CASTLFGTANTEAFF. CDR3 bases: TGTGCCAGCACCCTCTTCGGGACAGCAAACACTGAAGCTTTCTTT.

This chain links TRBV28 with TRBJ1-2, with 8 bases lining up with TRBD1. CDR3 length: 14 residues. The trim removed 7 bases at V and 5 bases at J, leaving 9 bases unmatched. CDR1 MDHEN and CDR2 SYDVKM come from the germline V gene. The CDR3 spells CASTLQGVTYGYTF. The CDR3 DNA sequence: TGTGCCAGCACCCTACAGGGGGTTACATATGGCTACACCTTC.

This clone is a singleton in its sample. This chain connects TRBV5-6 to TRBJ1-2, with TRBD1 as a possible D gene (5 bases). Trimming left V 0 bases short and J 7 bases short, with 10 bases between. This CDR3 region has 13 residues. Germline V gene data show CDR1 as SGHDT and CDR2 as YYEEEE. The CDR3 sequence: CASSLEAGIGYTF. CDR3 nucleotides: TGTGCCAGCAGCTTGGAGGCAGGGATTGGCTACACCTTC.

The chain carries TRBV19 and TRBJ2-1; maybe TRBD1 (6 bases). The CDR3 loop spans 16 amino acids. Germline-derived CDR1 and CDR2 are LNHDA and SQIVND (reference sequence). Trimming removed 1 base at V and 4 bases at J, with 14 bases between. The CDR3 DNA follows: TGTGCCAGTAGTATAGGTGGACAGTTATTATACAATGAGCAGTTCTTC. This codes for CASSIGGQLLYNEQFF. Complete variable domain (other parts from reference TRBV19 and TRBJ2-1): DGGITQSPKYLFRKEGQNVTLSCEQNLNHDAMYWYRQDPGQGLRLIYYSQIVNDFQKGDIAEGYSVSREKKESFPLTVTSAQKNPTAFYLCASSIGGQLLYNEQFFGPGTRLTVL.

This clone showed up just once. V is TRBV9 and J is TRBJ1-1, with 7 positions matching TRBD1. The CDR3 spans 16 residues. The germline V gene has CDR1 SGDLS and CDR2 YYNGEE. Losses at the gene ends were 2 bases for V and 3 bases for J; bases not matched to a gene: 10. The CDR3, as DNA: TGTGCCAGCAGCGTTGGAACAGGGGTAGGGGACACTGAAGCTTTCTTT. The encoded protein is CASSVGTGVGDTEAFF.

This sequence joins TRBV30 and TRBJ1-1; TRBD1 is a possible D gene (6 bases). The CDR3 spans 15 residues. Looked up from germline, CDR1 is GTSNPN and CDR2 is SVGIG (reference sequence). V was clipped by 1 base and J by 1 base, with 13 bases between them. Here the CDR3 reads CAWSGAPTGNTEAFF. In nucleotides, the CDR3 is TGTGCCTGGAGTGGGGCCCCGACAGGGAACACTGAAGCTTTCTTT.

The chain joins TRBV4-1 to TRBJ2-7; 8 nucleotides align to TRBD2. Germline CDR1 reads MGHRA; CDR2 reads YSYEKL. The CDR3 extends over 16 amino acids. Losses at the gene ends were 1 base for V and 0 bases for J; bases not matched to a gene: 5. The CDR3 coding sequence is TGCGCCAGCAGCCAAGGCGCGGGGGGTAGCTCCTACGAGCAGTACTTC. This translates into CASSQGAGGSSYEQYF.

The chain couples TRBV9 to TRBJ2-1; TRBD2 matches 10 bases. Germline V gene sequence: CDR1 SGDLS, CDR2 YYNGEE. Unmatched junction bases numbered 5, after V lost 2 bases and J lost 3 bases. CDR3 length equals 16 residues. The CDR3 protein is CASSVSAGGLYNEQFF. CDR3 bases: TGTGCCAGCAGCGTTTCAGCGGGAGGGCTCTACAATGAGCAGTTCTTC.